The 13 T cell receptor beta chains reported below all come from one sample, sequenced in a study of T cell repertoires in ileal Crohn's disease. Repertoires were generated with immunoSEQ multiplex PCR, while TCRdb's copy carries only in-frame clones and drops some. Of 14,000 or so clones listed, approximately 78% are singletons. The material sequenced was ileal tissue. The source is an adult with Crohn's disease.

This chain uses TRBV7-3 with TRBJ2-1, with 12 bases fitting TRBD2. The CDR3 loop spans 16 amino acids. Trimming removed 5 bases from V and 8 bases from J; junction bases left unmatched: 10. Germline V lookup: CDR1 SGHTA, CDR2 FQGTGA. For the CDR3, the DNA is TGTGCCAGCAGCCCGGAGACTAGCGGGAGTATCGATGAGCAGTTCTTC. Translation: CASSPETSGSIDEQFF. Full variable domain (outside the CDR3, taken from reference TRBV7-3 and TRBJ2-1): GAGVSQTPSNKVTEKGKYVELRCDPISGHTALYWYRQSLGQGPEFLIYFQGTGAADDSGLPNDRFFAVRPEGSVSTLKIQRTERGDSAVYLCASSPETSGSIDEQFFGPGTRLTVL.

V is TRBV19 and J is TRBJ2-7; no firm D call. Deletions cut 1 base from V and 0 bases from J, with 7 bases between. There are 14 residues in the CDR3. Germline V gene data show CDR1 as LNHDA and CDR2 as SQIVND (reference sequence). The CDR3, as DNA: TGTGCCAGTAGTATAGGTCTAGGCTCCTACGAGCAGTACTTC. Amino acids: CASSIGLGSYEQYF.

This sequence joins TRBV6-1 and TRBJ1-2; D gene uncertain. Germline CDR1 and CDR2: MNHNS and SASEGT. The CDR3 is 12 residues long. The V and J ends lost 8 bases and 3 bases respectively, with 10 bases between them. This CDR3 reads CASRLLDYGYTF. The CDR3 DNA reads TGTGCCAGCCGCCTCTTAGACTATGGCTACACCTTC.

This clone turned up a few times. The chain has TRBV15 and TRBJ2-1; 8 bases are shared with TRBD2. Germline V gene sequence: CDR1 LNHNV, CDR2 YYDKDF (reference sequence). The CDR3 runs 17 residues. V lost 2 bases, J lost 3 bases, and 9 bases stayed unmatched. The CDR3 DNA is TGTGCCACCAGCAGACGGGGGGGCGGGAACTTCTACAATGAGCAGTTCTTC. Protein sequence: CATSRRGGGNFYNEQFF.

The sample holds one count of this clone. The CDR3 is CAWSGKGIGTGELFF. The CDR3 DNA reads TGTGCCTGGAGTGGGAAGGGGATAGGCACCGGGGAGCTGTTTTTT. The chain employs TRBV30 and TRBJ2-2; possibly TRBD1 for D (5 bases). The CDR3 spans 15 residues. CDR1 and CDR2 (germline): GTSNPN, SVGIG (reference sequence). Between the trimmed V and J ends, which lost 1 base and 4 bases, there was a span of 13 bases.

The chain joins TRBV5-6 to TRBJ2-2; 7 bases are shared with TRBD1. CDR1 and CDR2 (germline): SGHDT, YYEEEE. V lost 1 base and J lost 1; bases outside the gene matches: 4. The CDR3 loop spans 16 amino acids. CDR3: CASSLLGGLNTGELFF. For the CDR3, the DNA is TGTGCCAGCAGCTTGTTAGGGGGCCTGAACACCGGGGAGCTGTTTTTT.

The rearrangement joins TRBV7-3 to TRBJ2-5, with a possible D match to TRBD2 (5 bases). This CDR3 is built from 14 residues. The germline gives CDR1 SGHTA, CDR2 FQGTGA. V was clipped by 3 bases and J by 5 bases, with 13 bases between them. CDR3 DNA sequence: TGTGCCAGCAGCTTCGCGGGCAGCCTGGAGACCCAGTACTTC. Translated, it gives CASSFAGSLETQYF.

The chain uses TRBV9 and TRBJ2-7; weak D call: TRBD1 (6 bases). The CDR3 covers 15 residues. Trimming stripped 4 bases from V and 2 bases from J, with 16 bases between. The germline V gene encodes CDR1 SGDLS and CDR2 YYNGEE. As DNA, the CDR3 is TGTGCCAGCAGCCTAATTCCCACAGGGACCTACGAGCAGTACTTC. It specifies CASSLIPTGTYEQYF.

The chain joins TRBV6-6 to TRBJ1-2; TRBD1 aligns across 7 bases. CDR1 is MNHNY, CDR2 SVGAGI, per germline (reference sequence). V shed 5 bases, J shed 4 bases, and the junction held 1 base outside the gene matches. CDR3 length: 12 amino acids. The CDR3 reads CASSRDSYGYTF. CDR3 bases: TGTGCCAGCAGTCGGGACAGCTATGGCTACACCTTC.

The chain has TRBV5-6 and TRBJ2-1; D remains ambiguous. The CDR3 loop spans 12 amino acids. The germline V gene encodes CDR1 SGHDT and CDR2 YYEEEE. The V and J ends lost 2 bases and 6 bases respectively, with 6 bases between them. The CDR3 here is CASSLTANEQFF. In nucleotides, the CDR3 is TGTGCCAGCAGCTTAACAGCCAATGAGCAGTTCTTC.

The gene calls are TRBV5-5 and TRBJ2-7; D ambiguous. The CDR3 contains 13 residues. Deletions cut 0 bases from V and 4 bases from J, with 8 bases between. Germline V gene sequence: CDR1 SGHKS, CDR2 YYEKEE (reference sequence). CDR3 in DNA: TGTGCCAGCAGCTTGGGGCTCGGGTACGAGCAGTACTTC. Its protein is CASSLGLGYEQYF.

The rearrangement links TRBV11-1 to TRBJ1-1, with a weak D call TRBD1 (5 bases). V was trimmed by 3 bases and J by 5 bases, leaving 13 bases between them. The CDR3 runs to 14 residues. Germline V gene data show CDR1 as SGHAT and CDR2 as FQDESV (reference sequence). CDR3 sequence reads: CASSLYRKETEAFF. For the CDR3, the DNA is TGTGCCAGCAGCTTGTACAGGAAAGAGACTGAAGCTTTCTTT.

The V and J genes are TRBV28 and TRBJ1-6; 7 nucleotides match TRBD1. Germline V CDR1 and CDR2: MDHEN, SYDVKM. V was pared by 5 bases and J by 4 bases, with 2 bases of the junction left unmatched. The CDR3 has 14 residues. CDR3 sequence: CASSLDRYNSPLHF. The CDR3 nucleotides are TGTGCCAGCAGTCTGGACAGGTATAATTCACCCCTCCACTTT.